This TCR beta chain was profiled in a study of blood T cell repertoires in COVID-19. Whole-study context: The study drew acute and convalescent COVID-19 samples from the United States, Italy and Spain. Sample material is recorded as cDNA or gDNA derived from T cells, B-cell-depleted T cells, or PBMCs.

This CDR3 contains 12 residues. Germline CDR1 reads SQVTM; CDR2 reads ANQGSEA. The J segment lost 7 bases and the V segment lost 7 bases, leaving 8 bases of the junction unmatched. All enrollees were about 18 to 100 years old and from approximately 25 US areas. Authors' processing steps: The authors estimated nucleated cell counts from reference gene primer amplification. Generated by immunoSEQ multiplex PCR, the TCRdb table keeps only in-frame clones and is missing some. The V and J calls and the clone size are those of that table, but D and trimming were determined from the DNA. The data show some 150,000 clones, with roughly 84% seen just once and roughly 15% held by the top ten.

V usage is TRBV29-1 and J usage is TRBJ2-7; the match to TRBD1 covers 9 bases. This TCR derives from a man over 45 who had recovered from COVID-19. The sample consisted of PBMCs or T cells enriched from blood (not recorded which). CDR3 DNA: TGCAGCGCCGAGGGACAGGGTGAGGAGCAGTACTTC. Residues: CSAEGQGEEQYF.